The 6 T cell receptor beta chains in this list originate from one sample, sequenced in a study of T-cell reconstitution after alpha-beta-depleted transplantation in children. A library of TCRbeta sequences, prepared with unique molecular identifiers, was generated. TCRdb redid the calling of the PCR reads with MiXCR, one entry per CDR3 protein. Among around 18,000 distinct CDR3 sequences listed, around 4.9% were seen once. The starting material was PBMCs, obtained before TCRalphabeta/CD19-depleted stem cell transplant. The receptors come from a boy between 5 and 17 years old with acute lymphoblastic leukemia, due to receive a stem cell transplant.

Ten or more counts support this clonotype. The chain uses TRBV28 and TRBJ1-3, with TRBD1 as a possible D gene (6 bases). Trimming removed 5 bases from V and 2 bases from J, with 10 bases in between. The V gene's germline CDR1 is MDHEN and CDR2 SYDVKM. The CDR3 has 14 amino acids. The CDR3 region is CASSRGTTGNTIYF. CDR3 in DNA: TGTGCCAGCAGTCGGGGGACAACTGGAAACACCATATATTTT.

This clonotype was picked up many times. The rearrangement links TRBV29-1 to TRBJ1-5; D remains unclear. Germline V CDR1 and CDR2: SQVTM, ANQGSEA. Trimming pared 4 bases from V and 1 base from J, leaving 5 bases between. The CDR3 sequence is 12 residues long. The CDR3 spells CSVGTSNQPQHF. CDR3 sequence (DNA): TGCAGCGTTGGGACCAGCAATCAGCCCCAGCATTTT.

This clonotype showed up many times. The CDR3 protein is CASSPQQGSNQPQHF. Written as DNA, the CDR3 is TGTGCCAGCAGCCCCCAACAGGGGAGCAATCAGCCCCAGCATTTT. This chain links TRBV5-5 with TRBJ1-5; TRBD1 aligns across 7 bases. Unmatched junction bases numbered 5, after V lost 4 bases and J lost 1 base. CDR1 and CDR2 (germline): SGHKS, YYEKEE (reference sequence). This CDR3 comprises 15 residues.

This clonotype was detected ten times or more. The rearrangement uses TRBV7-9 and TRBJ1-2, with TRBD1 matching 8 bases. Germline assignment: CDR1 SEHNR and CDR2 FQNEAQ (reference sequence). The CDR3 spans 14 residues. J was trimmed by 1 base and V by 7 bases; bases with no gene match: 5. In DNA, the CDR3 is TGTGCCAGCACCTACACAGGGGGTAACTATGGCTACACCTTC. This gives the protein CASTYTGGNYGYTF.

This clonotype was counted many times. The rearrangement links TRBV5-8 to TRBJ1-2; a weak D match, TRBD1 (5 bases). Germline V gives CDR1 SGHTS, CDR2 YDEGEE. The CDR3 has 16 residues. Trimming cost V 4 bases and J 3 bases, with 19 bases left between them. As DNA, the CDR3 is TGTGCCAGCAGCCCCCACATCAGGGCTCGTGACTATGGCTACACCTTC. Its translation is CASSPHIRARDYGYTF.

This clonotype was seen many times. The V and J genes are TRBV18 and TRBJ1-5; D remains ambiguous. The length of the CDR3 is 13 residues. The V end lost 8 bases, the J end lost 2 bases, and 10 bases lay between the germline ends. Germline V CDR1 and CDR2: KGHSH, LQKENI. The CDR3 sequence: CASRTEGNQPQHF. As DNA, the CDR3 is TGTGCCAGCCGGACGGAGGGCAATCAGCCCCAGCATTTT.